This entry lists 32 T cell receptor beta chains sequenced from one sample in a study of early T cells in non-severe SARS-CoV-2 infection. TCRdb reprocessed the 5' RACE reads with MiXCR, giving one entry per CDR3 protein. The sample includes about 27,000 distinct CDR3 sequences, 5.4% of them seen just once. Sequenced sample: whole blood. The origin of the receptors is an adult who was a healthcare worker with PCR-confirmed SARS-CoV-2 infection or an uninfected control (not recorded which).

The sample holds a few counts of this clonotype. The CDR3 here is CASSQDLAGYNEQFF. The CDR3 nucleotides are TGCGCCAGCAGCCAAGATCTAGCGGGTTACAATGAGCAGTTCTTC. The chain recombines TRBV4-3 with TRBJ2-1; 8 bases match TRBD2. This CDR3 has 15 amino acids. V gave up 0 bases and J gave up 4 bases; unmatched junction bases: 2. CDR1 is LGHNA and CDR2 is YSLEER in the germline V gene.

This clonotype appeared many times. The chain carries TRBV7-2 and TRBJ2-2, with 11 nucleotides matching TRBD2. CDR3 length equals 15 residues. Germline V gene lookup returns CDR1 SGHTA and CDR2 FQGNSA. After removal of 3 bases from V and 6 bases from J, the junction contained 3 bases not matched to a gene. As DNA, the CDR3 is TGTGCCAGCAGCTTTAGCGGGAGGGCCTCCGGGGAGCTGTTTTTT. This gives the protein CASSFSGRASGELFF.

This clonotype was recorded at least ten times. This rearrangement joins TRBV28 to TRBJ1-2, with TRBD1 identical over 8 bases. V shed 5 bases, J shed 8 bases, and the junction held 10 bases outside the gene matches. Germline CDR1 and CDR2: MDHEN and SYDVKM. This CDR3 region has 14 residues. The CDR3 bases are TGTGCCAGCAGTAGGGCAGGGGGCGCTTCAGGCTACACCTTC. Translation: CASSRAGGASGYTF.

With respect to this clonotype: One base away lies a much larger clone, so this may be a sequencing read error. The chain carries TRBV6-2 or TRBV6-3 and TRBJ1-6, with D perhaps TRBD1 (6 bases). CDR1 and CDR2 from the germline V gene are MNHEY and SVGEGT. CDR3 length: 15 amino acids. The CDR3, as DNA: TGTACCAGCAGTTACAAAGGGGGACCCAATTCACCCCTCCACTTT. It codes for CTSSYKGGPNSPLHF.

The sample holds a few counts of this clonotype. The chain has TRBV20-1 and TRBJ2-2; 10 bases agree with TRBD2. Germline CDR1 is DFQATT and CDR2 is SNEGSKA (reference sequence). The J segment lost 5 bases and the V segment lost 6 bases, leaving 6 bases of the junction unmatched. The CDR3 extends over 14 amino acids. CDR3: CSAESGRGTGELFF. CDR3 nucleotides: TGCAGTGCCGAAAGCGGGAGGGGAACCGGGGAGCTGTTTTTT.

This clonotype occurred many times. The rearrangement uses TRBV10-3 and TRBJ2-7, with D unclear. V was clipped by 11 bases and J by 5 bases, with 22 bases between them. This CDR3 spans 14 amino acids. CDR1 and CDR2 from the germline V gene are ENHRY and SYGVKD. CDR3 DNA: TGTGCCGCGGCGCAACGTAGACCGCCCCACGAGCAGTACTTC. Translating gives CAAAQRRPPHEQYF.

The table lists this clonotype with many counts. The chain carries TRBV10-3 and TRBJ2-1; 7 bases line up with TRBD1. Trimming at V came to 0 bases and at J to 0 bases, leaving 26 bases not matched to a gene. The germline V gene has CDR1 ENHRY and CDR2 SYGVKD. CDR3 length equals 24 residues. DNA of the CDR3: TGTGCCATCAGTGAGTCGATAATCTCCCCCGGCAGGGGGTCTAAATTCAGCTCCTACAATGAGCAGTTCTTC. This translates into CAISESIISPGRGSKFSSYNEQFF.

This clonotype was recorded many times. The V call is TRBV7-9, the J call TRBJ2-7; 10 nucleotides match TRBD2. V lost 6 bases to trimming and J lost 5 bases; unmatched junction nucleotides: 4. This CDR3 spans 13 amino acids. The V gene's germline CDR1 is SEHNR and CDR2 FQNEAQ (reference sequence). CDR3 coding DNA: TGTGCCAGCAGGCTAGCGGGAGCCCACGAGCAGTACTTC. It yields the protein CASRLAGAHEQYF. The full variable domain, rest sourced from reference TRBV7-9 and TRBJ2-7, is DTGVSQNPRHKITKRGQNVTFRCDPISEHNRLYWYRQTLGQGPEFLTYFQNEAQLEKSRLLSDRFSAERPKGSFSTLEIQRTEQGDSAMYLCASRLAGAHEQYFGPGTRLTVT.

A few counts support this clonotype. The chain links TRBV19 to TRBJ2-7; D remains ambiguous. Germline V gives CDR1 LNHDA, CDR2 SQIVND (reference sequence). The CDR3 covers 13 residues. Trimming left V 5 bases short and J 5 bases short, with 13 bases between. CDR3 in amino acids: CASSGTKPHEQYF. Here the CDR3 DNA reads TGTGCCAGTAGTGGTACCAAGCCCCACGAGCAGTACTTC.

At least ten counts were recorded for this clonotype. V is TRBV5-1 and J is TRBJ2-7; 8 nucleotides align to TRBD2. The length of the CDR3 is 15 residues. Germline CDR1 SGHRS, CDR2 YFSETQ. V was pared by 1 base and J by 4 bases, with 7 bases of the junction left unmatched. CDR3 protein: CASSLKAGALYEQYF. The CDR3 region has the DNA TGCGCCAGCAGCTTGAAAGCGGGAGCGCTGTACGAGCAGTACTTC.

This clonotype was recorded at least ten times. The rearrangement links TRBV27 to TRBJ1-5, with D unresolved. CDR3 length equals 14 residues. CDR1 and CDR2 from the germline V gene are MNHEY and SMNVEV (reference sequence). Trimming left V 5 bases short and J 5 bases short, with 13 bases between. This CDR3 is CASSRLDGYQPQHF. The CDR3 DNA sequence: TGTGCCAGCAGTCGGCTCGACGGATATCAGCCCCAGCATTTT.

The chain is built from TRBV20-1 and TRBJ2-4; 8 bases agree with TRBD1. V lost 0 bases and J lost 3; bases outside the gene matches: 13. Germline CDR1 DFQATT, CDR2 SNEGSKA (reference sequence). The CDR3 has 18 amino acids. The CDR3 protein is CSARDGTGILRGKNIQYF. Written as DNA, the CDR3 is TGCAGTGCTAGAGACGGGACAGGAATCCTAAGGGGCAAAAACATTCAGTACTTC.

This clonotype was observed at least ten times. V usage is TRBV10-3 and J usage is TRBJ1-3, with 7 positions matching TRBD1. The CDR3 runs to 14 residues. After removal of 4 bases from V and 4 bases from J, the junction contained 4 bases not matched to a gene. From germline, CDR1 is ENHRY and CDR2 SYGVKD. CDR3 region: CAISAGQRGNTIYF. CDR3 DNA sequence: TGTGCCATCAGTGCGGGACAGCGGGGAAACACCATATATTTT.

This clonotype was observed at least ten times. V gene TRBV20-1 combines with J gene TRBJ2-5; maybe TRBD1 (6 bases). V was clipped by 5 bases and J by 3 bases, with 13 bases between them. CDR1 is DFQATT, CDR2 SNEGSKA, per germline (reference sequence). The CDR3 sequence is 13 residues long. This CDR3 is CSAQPRGKETQYF. CDR3 DNA: TGCAGTGCTCAGCCCAGGGGTAAAGAGACCCAGTACTTC.

In this sample, this clonotype turned up many times. CDR3 sequence: CASSLGTGTGELFF. The DNA of the CDR3 is TGTGCCAGCAGCTTAGGGACAGGCACCGGGGAGCTGTTTTTT. This chain joins TRBV7-6 and TRBJ2-2, with 7 bases that match TRBD1. V dropped 1 base and J dropped 4; count of bases not matched to a gene: 0. This CDR3 has 14 residues. The germline gives CDR1 SGHVS, CDR2 FNYEAQ.

In its sample, this clonotype was seen many times. This rearrangement joins TRBV2 to TRBJ1-2; no reliable D call. CDR3 length equals 15 residues. Trimming left V 7 bases short and J 5 bases short, with 20 bases between. CDR1 SNHLY and CDR2 FYNNEI come from the germline V gene. The CDR3 region is CASTPEGAGWYGYTF. The CDR3 DNA reads as TGTGCCAGCACCCCCGAGGGAGCAGGATGGTATGGCTACACCTTC.

This clonotype was counted between two and nine times. The rearrangement links TRBV2 to TRBJ1-5; 10 nucleotides match TRBD1. J was trimmed by 3 bases and V by 5 bases; bases with no gene match: 7. The germline V gene has CDR1 SNHLY and CDR2 FYNNEI. This CDR3 comprises 16 residues. CDR3 DNA: TGTGCCAGCAGTCCTATAGACAGGGGGCCCAATCAGCCCCAGCATTTT. It is translated as CASSPIDRGPNQPQHF.

The chain employs TRBV10-3 and TRBJ1-3, with D tentatively TRBD1 (5 bases). The CDR3 loop spans 13 amino acids. Germline V lookup: CDR1 ENHRY, CDR2 SYGVKD. V was pared by 8 bases and J by 0 bases, with 8 bases between. The CDR3 DNA is TGTGCCATCGGGGGGAGCTCTGGAAACACCATATATTTT. Translated: CAIGGSSGNTIYF.

This clonotype came up many times. The chain combines TRBV11-2 with TRBJ2-1, with 11 bases matching TRBD2. Germline loops: CDR1 SGHAT, CDR2 FQNNGV. CDR3 length: 17 residues. The V and J ends lost 5 bases and 4 bases, in that order; junction bases with no gene match: 10. The CDR3 region has the DNA TGTGCCAGCAGCCGGATAGCGGGGGGGCGTTCTTACAATGAGCAGTTCTTC. Its translation is CASSRIAGGRSYNEQFF.

As regards this clonotype: One end of the junction does not line up with germline, which may come from a read error. This sequence joins TRBV4-3 and TRBJ2-1; TRBD2 aligns across 9 bases. CDR1 and CDR2 (germline): LGHNA, YSLEER. This CDR3 comprises 18 residues. The CDR3 loop is CTSSQAGSGSWAYNEQFF. The CDR3, as DNA: TGCACCAGCAGCCAAGCTGGTAGCGGGAGTTGGGCCTACAATGAGCAGTTCTTC.

This clonotype was observed a handful of times. The chain recombines TRBV6-2 or TRBV6-3 with TRBJ2-1; 8 bases map to TRBD2. Germline trimming cut 0 bases from V and 12 bases from J; bases unmatched to any gene: 7. The CDR3 is 14 amino acids. From germline, CDR1 is MNHEY and CDR2 SVGEGT. CDR3 sequence: CASSYSAGRDVQFF. CDR3 DNA: TGTGCCAGCAGTTACTCGGCCGGGAGGGACGTGCAGTTCTTC.

This clonotype was seen a handful of times. V and J are TRBV9 and TRBJ2-1, with D possibly matching TRBD2 (6 bases). Trimming removed 2 bases at V and 0 bases at J, with 18 bases between. Germline V gene lookup returns CDR1 SGDLS and CDR2 YYNGEE. The CDR3 has 18 residues. The CDR3 reads CASSVGTSRSISYNEQFF. CDR3 coding DNA: TGTGCCAGCAGCGTCGGGACTTCGAGATCAATCTCCTACAATGAGCAGTTCTTC.

This clonotype was picked up many times. The V and J genes are TRBV7-8 and TRBJ1-5; TRBD1 matches at 9 bases. The CDR3 covers 16 residues. Germline V gives CDR1 SGHVS, CDR2 FQNEAQ. The V segment lost 5 bases and the J segment 2 bases; nucleotides outside the gene matches: 7. The CDR3 region is CASSPRDRVGNQPQHF. The CDR3 nucleotides are TGTGCCAGCAGCCCTCGGGACAGGGTCGGCAATCAGCCCCAGCATTTT.

A few counts support this clonotype. This sequence joins TRBV2 and TRBJ2-5, with 8 nucleotides matching TRBD2. Germline V gives CDR1 SNHLY, CDR2 FYNNEI. V shed 2 bases and J 4 bases; nucleotides not matched to a gene: 3. CDR3 size: 14 residues. The CDR3 DNA reads as TGTGCCAGCAGTGAAATTAGCGGGATAGAGACCCAGTACTTC. Protein product: CASSEISGIETQYF.

This chain links TRBV15 with TRBJ2-6, with TRBD1 identical over 9 bases. The germline V gene has CDR1 LNHNV and CDR2 YYDKDF (reference sequence). The CDR3 runs to 16 residues. Trimming removed 5 bases from V and 2 bases from J; junction bases left unmatched: 4. The CDR3 coding sequence is TGTGCCACCAGCTGGGGACAGGGCGCTGGGGCCAACGTCCTGACTTTC. This codes for CATSWGQGAGANVLTF. Combining the CDR3 with reference TRBV15 and TRBJ2-6 gives the whole variable domain DAMVIQNPRYQVTQFGKPVTLSCSQTLNHNVMYWYQQKSSQAPKLLFHYYDKDFNNEADTPDNFQSRRPNTSFCFLDIRSPGLGDTAMYLCATSWGQGAGANVLTFGAGSRLTVL.

This clonotype was counted between two and nine times. V usage is TRBV7-9 and J usage is TRBJ2-1; 13 bases align to TRBD2. After removal of 1 base from V and 6 bases from J, the junction contained 0 bases not matched to a gene. The CDR3 is 15 residues long. The germline V gene has CDR1 SEHNR and CDR2 FQNEAQ (reference sequence). Here the CDR3 DNA reads TGTGCCAGCAGCTTAGGGACTAGCGGGAGCAATGAGCAGTTCTTC. This codes for CASSLGTSGSNEQFF.

The chain couples TRBV28 to TRBJ2-7; TRBD1 aligns across 10 bases. The germline gives CDR1 MDHEN, CDR2 SYDVKM. The V segment lost 2 bases and the J segment 6 bases; nucleotides outside the gene matches: 4. CDR3 size: 14 residues. CDR3 DNA sequence: TGTGCCAGCAGTTTACGACAGGGGGCACGCGAGCAGTACTTC. This sequence encodes CASSLRQGAREQYF.

This clonotype was recorded at least ten times. The chain uses TRBV27 and TRBJ2-7; D could derive from TRBD1 or TRBD2 (5 bases each). The CDR3 runs 11 residues. Germline CDR1 and CDR2: MNHEY and SMNVEV (reference sequence). The V end lost 6 bases, the J end lost 5 bases, and 8 bases lay between the germline ends. The CDR3 DNA sequence: TGTGCCAGCAGCCGGGACCACGAGCAGTACTTC. It specifies CASSRDHEQYF.

In this sample, this clonotype turned up a few times. The rearrangement joins TRBV24-1 to TRBJ2-2; 7 positions agree with TRBD2. The CDR3 covers 16 residues. The germline V gene has CDR1 KGHDR and CDR2 SFDVKD. V lost 1 base, J lost 3 bases, and 4 bases stayed unmatched. The CDR3 loop is CATSDLLARDTGELFF. CDR3 in DNA: TGTGCCACCAGTGATTTACTAGCGAGAGACACCGGGGAGCTGTTTTTT.

This clonotype was counted ten times or more. The V call is TRBV10-2, the J call TRBJ2-1; the D gene is possibly TRBD1 (6 bases). In germline, CDR1 is WSHSY, CDR2 SAAADI. The CDR3 extends over 13 amino acids. V gave up 10 bases and J gave up 4 bases, with 14 bases separating them. This CDR3 reads CATGQRKYNEQFF. CDR3 coding DNA: TGCGCCACAGGACAGCGCAAATACAATGAGCAGTTCTTC.

To note about this clonotype: A read error is possible here, since a much larger clone lies one base away. V is TRBV7-9 and J is TRBJ2-7; perhaps TRBD2 as D (11 bases). The CDR3 runs to 19 residues. CDR1 and CDR2 (germline): SEHNR, FQNEAQ (reference sequence). CDR3 DNA sequence: TGTGCCTGCAGCTCGGACAGGGGGAGGACTAGCGGGTTCCCCTACGAGCAGTACTTC. Translating it yields CACSSDRGRTSGFPYEQYF. The full variable domain, rest sourced from reference TRBV7-9 and TRBJ2-7, is DTGVSQNPRHKITKRGQNVTFRCDPISEHNRLYWYRQTLGQGPEFLTYFQNEAQLEKSRLLSDRFSAERPKGSFSTLEIQRTEQGDSAMYLCACSSDRGRTSGFPYEQYFGPGTRLTVT.

This clonotype was counted many times. The CDR3 spells CASSSSLALGVHNEQFF. CDR3 bases: TGTGCCAGCAGCTCCTCACTAGCGTTGGGGGTCCACAATGAGCAGTTCTTC. This chain joins TRBV7-2 and TRBJ2-1; 7 bases are a match to TRBD2. There are 17 residues in the CDR3. CDR1 and CDR2 (germline): SGHTA, FQGNSA. The trim removed 4 bases at V and 5 bases at J, leaving 14 bases unmatched.